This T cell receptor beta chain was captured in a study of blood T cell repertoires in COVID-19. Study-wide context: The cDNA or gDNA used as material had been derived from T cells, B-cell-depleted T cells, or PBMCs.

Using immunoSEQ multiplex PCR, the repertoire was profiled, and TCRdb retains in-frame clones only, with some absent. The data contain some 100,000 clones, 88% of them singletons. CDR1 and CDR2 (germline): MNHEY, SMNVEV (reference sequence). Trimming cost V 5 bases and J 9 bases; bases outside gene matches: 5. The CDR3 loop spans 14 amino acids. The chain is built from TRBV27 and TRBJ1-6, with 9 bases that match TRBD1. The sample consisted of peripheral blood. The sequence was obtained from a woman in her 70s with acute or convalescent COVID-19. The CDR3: CASSRDREVSPLHF. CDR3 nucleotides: TGTGCCAGCAGTCGGGACAGGGAAGTTTCACCCCTCCACTTT.